The next 28 T cell receptor beta chains were all read from a single sample in a study of early T cells in non-severe SARS-CoV-2 infection (dated by TCRdb to about 2021). The method behind the library was 5' RACE. For sequencing, a NextSeq 500 was employed. The public reads were quality trimmed at Q25 with fastp and then assembled into clones with MiXCR by TCRdb, keeping productive beta chains. Rows with one shared CDR3 protein collapse into an entry with the most common genes and DNA. The table for this sample lists 80,000 or so distinct CDR3 sequences; 5.5% to 7.5% of them were counted only once. About 7.8% of the sample belongs to the ten largest clones. Sequencing was done on a sample of whole blood. Every receptor here comes from an adult who was a healthcare worker with PCR-confirmed SARS-CoV-2 infection or an uninfected control (not recorded which).

The sample holds many counts of this clonotype. The chain joins TRBV19 to TRBJ2-7; TRBD1 matches 10 bases. The CDR3 is made up of 16 amino acids. Trimming took 4 bases from V and 0 from J; bases not matched to a gene: 6. CDR1 LNHDA and CDR2 SQIVND come from the germline V gene (reference sequence). The CDR3: CASSRTGTGASYEQYF. As DNA, the CDR3 is TGTGCCAGTAGTAGAACCGGGACAGGGGCCTCCTACGAGCAGTACTTC.

In this sample, this clonotype turned up many times. The rearrangement uses TRBV11-2 and TRBJ1-2; 9 positions agree with TRBD1. V shed 6 bases and J 4 bases; nucleotides not matched to a gene: 12. This CDR3 is 16 amino acids long. Germline values: CDR1 SGHAT, CDR2 FQNNGV. CDR3 sequence: CASRGPGQGEGYGYTF. For the CDR3, the DNA is TGTGCCAGCAGGGGACCGGGACAGGGAGAGGGCTATGGCTACACCTTC.

This clonotype was seen at least ten times. This rearrangement joins TRBV20-1 to TRBJ1-2; no clear D gene. V was trimmed by 0 bases and J by 8 bases, leaving 10 bases between them. The CDR3 has 12 residues. Germline CDR1 is DFQATT and CDR2 is SNEGSKA (reference sequence). The CDR3 loop is CSARESGRGYTF. The CDR3, as DNA: TGCAGTGCTAGAGAAAGTGGTCGCGGCTACACCTTC.

This clonotype was counted between two and nine times. V gene TRBV7-2 combines with J gene TRBJ1-2; D remains unclear. There are 14 residues in the CDR3. Per germline, CDR1 SGHTA and CDR2 FQGNSA. V lost 3 bases and J lost 2, with 10 bases in between. This CDR3 reads CASSLVLLNYGYTF. CDR3 sequence (DNA): TGTGCCAGCAGCTTGGTGCTGTTGAACTATGGCTACACCTTC.

The table lists this clonotype with a few counts. The chain recombines TRBV7-2 with TRBJ1-5; D ambiguous. V shed 3 bases and J shed 7 bases, with 13 bases lying between them. Per the germline V gene, CDR1 is SGHTA and CDR2 is FQGNSA. The CDR3 is made up of 14 amino acids. The CDR3 DNA reads TGTGCCAGCAGCTTGGAAAGCCTTACCCAGCCCCAGCATTTT. Translated: CASSLESLTQPQHF.

This clonotype was counted between two and nine times. V and J are TRBV6-6 and TRBJ1-3; a weak D match, TRBD1 (6 bases). V dropped 5 bases and J dropped 4 bases, with 18 bases sitting between them. CDR1 is MNHNY and CDR2 is SVGAGI in the germline V gene (reference sequence). This CDR3 region has 16 residues. The CDR3 reads CASSQLPGVSGNTIYF. The CDR3 DNA reads as TGTGCCAGCAGTCAATTACCAGGGGTTTCGGGAAACACCATATATTTT.

The V call is TRBV15, the J call TRBJ2-3; D unclear. Germline V lookup: CDR1 LNHNV, CDR2 YYDKDF (reference sequence). V lost 5 bases and J lost 2, with 2 bases in between. This CDR3 region has 11 residues. CDR3 sequence (DNA): TGTGCCACCAGCCACACAGATACGCAGTATTTT. Translating gives CATSHTDTQYF.

This chain joins TRBV5-5 and TRBJ2-1; possibly TRBD1 for D (5 bases). The CDR3 runs to 14 residues. The ends were cut back, 5 bases at V and 6 bases at J, with 15 bases in the middle. CDR1 is SGHKS and CDR2 is YYEKEE in the germline V gene (reference sequence). CDR3: CASRSPGKGNEQFF. CDR3 nucleotide sequence: TGTGCCAGCAGGTCGCCAGGGAAAGGCAATGAGCAGTTCTTC.

This clonotype was recorded at least ten times. This sequence joins TRBV20-1 and TRBJ1-2; 11 bases line up with TRBD1. The CDR3 spans 16 residues. Germline V gene sequence: CDR1 DFQATT, CDR2 SNEGSKA (reference sequence). V was pared by 5 bases and J by 1 base, with 9 bases of the junction left unmatched. In DNA, the CDR3 is TGCAGTGCTGGACAGGGGGCCTGGATCGGTAACTATGGCTACACCTTC. Protein: CSAGQGAWIGNYGYTF.

Note on this clonotype: One end of the junction does not line up with germline, which may come from a read error. The chain's CDR3 is CASSPPNSPYGHTF. For the CDR3, the DNA is TGTGCCAGCTCACCACCGAACAGCCCCTATGGCCACACCTTC. V is TRBV18 and J is TRBJ1-2; D not resolved. The germline CDR1 and CDR2 sequences are KGHSH and LQKENI. This CDR3 is 14 amino acids long.

This clonotype has at least ten counts. The chain carries TRBV19 and TRBJ1-1; no firm D call. Germline lookup yields CDR1 LNHDA and CDR2 SQIVND (reference sequence). The CDR3 is made up of 13 amino acids. V lost 9 bases and J lost 6, with 17 bases in between. The chain's CDR3 is CASSPTSLAEAFF. CDR3 bases: TGTGCCAGCTCACCCACAAGTCTAGCTGAAGCTTTCTTT. The variable domain in full, completed from reference TRBV19 and TRBJ1-1, reads DGGITQSPKYLFRKEGQNVTLSCEQNLNHDAMYWYRQDPGQGLRLIYYSQIVNDFQKGDIAEGYSVSREKKESFPLTVTSAQKNPTAFYLCASSPTSLAEAFFGQGTRLTVV.

This clonotype was seen repeatedly, ten times or more. The V gene is TRBV27, the J gene TRBJ2-1; D is perhaps TRBD2 (6 bases). There are 13 residues in the CDR3. Looked up from germline, CDR1 is MNHEY and CDR2 is SMNVEV (reference sequence). The V and J ends lost 4 bases and 9 bases respectively, with 13 bases between them. This CDR3 is CASSSGTRGEQFF. CDR3 sequence (DNA): TGTGCCAGCAGTTCCGGGACTCGGGGTGAGCAGTTCTTC.

V gene TRBV6-1 combines with J gene TRBJ2-2; D is uncertain. This CDR3 spans 16 amino acids. Looked up from germline, CDR1 is MNHNS and CDR2 is SASEGT. V was pared by 3 bases and J by 6 bases, with 17 bases between. The CDR3 is CASSDQPGRGPGELFF. CDR3 in DNA: TGTGCCAGCAGTGATCAGCCGGGCCGTGGGCCCGGGGAGCTGTTTTTT.

This clonotype showed up many times. This chain joins TRBV3-1 and TRBJ1-2; D is undetermined. The V end was cut by 0 bases, the J end by 7 bases, with 12 bases between. Germline loops: CDR1 LGHDT, CDR2 YNNKEL (reference sequence). The CDR3 has 14 amino acids. As DNA, the CDR3 is TGTGCCAGCAGCCAAGATGGCGGAACATCTGGCTACACCTTC. Translated: CASSQDGGTSGYTF.

The chain links TRBV7-8 to TRBJ2-7, with a tentative D call TRBD2 (11 bases). This CDR3 comprises 18 residues. Germline CDR1 and CDR2: SGHVS and FQNEAQ. V lost 6 bases, J lost 6 bases, and 30 bases lay in between. The CDR3 reads CASSTGTGVLAGDREQYF. The CDR3 bases are TGTGCCAGCAGTACCGGGACAGGGGTACTAGCGGGAGATCGCGAGCAGTACTTC. Combining the CDR3 with reference TRBV7-8 and TRBJ2-7 gives the whole variable domain GAGVSQSPRYKVAKRGQDVALRCDPISGHVSLFWYQQALGQGPEFLTYFQNEAQLDKSGLPSDRFFAERPEGSVSTLKIQRTQQEDSAVYLCASSTGTGVLAGDREQYFGPGTRLTVT.

The CDR3 coding sequence is TGCGCCAGCAGCTTGGATCAATATGGCTACACCTTC. As protein: CASSLDQYGYTF. The chain carries TRBV5-1 and TRBJ1-2; no firm D call. The CDR3 is made up of 12 amino acids. The germline V and J ends were trimmed by 0 bases and 5 bases, with 5 bases remaining between them. Germline V gene sequence: CDR1 SGHRS, CDR2 YFSETQ.

This clonotype was observed many times. The chain is built from TRBV6-6 and TRBJ2-7; D remains unclear. The V gene's germline CDR1 is MNHNY and CDR2 SVGAGI (reference sequence). CDR3 length: 12 residues. V lost 4 bases, J lost 2 bases, and 6 bases lay in between. The CDR3 is CASSSQTYEQYF. The CDR3 DNA sequence: TGTGCCAGCAGTTCGCAAACCTACGAGCAGTACTTC.

The chain employs TRBV10-3 and TRBJ2-5; TRBD1 is a possible D gene (6 bases). V was shortened by 7 bases and J by 4 bases, with 19 bases between the two germline ends. Per germline, CDR1 ENHRY and CDR2 SYGVKD. The CDR3 is made up of 15 amino acids. CDR3 bases: TGTGCCATCATGGGAAGTACAGGGAAAGGAGAGACCCAGTACTTC. This codes for CAIMGSTGKGETQYF.

The J gene is TRBJ2-5, the V gene TRBV6-1; the D gene is possibly TRBD1 (6 bases). V was clipped by 5 bases and J by 0 bases, with 10 bases between them. CDR3 length equals 14 residues. Per germline, CDR1 MNHNS and CDR2 SASEGT. The CDR3 is CASSLTGYQETQYF. Here the CDR3 DNA reads TGTGCCAGCAGTTTAACAGGGTACCAAGAGACCCAGTACTTC.

The table lists this clonotype with a few counts. The rearrangement joins TRBV5-1 to TRBJ2-6, with TRBD1 matching 11 bases. Germline CDR1 reads SGHRS; CDR2 reads YFSETQ. V shed 4 bases and J 2 bases; nucleotides not matched to a gene: 5. The CDR3 sequence is 17 residues long. CDR3 DNA: TGCGCCAGCAGCCTTGGACAGGGGGCTGCTGGGGCCAACGTCCTGACTTTC. This encodes CASSLGQGAAGANVLTF.

This clonotype was found once. This may stem from a read error, because a much larger clone lies one nucleotide away. The CDR3 ends on some other residue instead of the conserved phenylalanine or tryptophan, so this is likely a read error. This chain connects TRBV20-1 to TRBJ1-1; 11 bases match TRBD1. This CDR3 comprises 13 residues. Germline CDR1 DFQATT, CDR2 SNEGSKA (reference sequence). With V trimmed by 5 bases and J by 4 bases, 3 bases remained unmatched. The CDR3 DNA follows: TGCAGTGCTGGACAGGGGGCGAGCACTGAAGCTTTCCTT. Its translation: CSAGQGASTEAFL.

The table lists this clonotype with a few counts. V usage is TRBV20-1 and J usage is TRBJ2-7; TRBD1 matches 8 bases. V shed 7 bases, J shed 6 bases, and the junction held 8 bases outside the gene matches. CDR3 length: 12 amino acids. Germline V lookup: CDR1 DFQATT, CDR2 SNEGSKA (reference sequence). The CDR3 nucleotides are TGCAGTGGGGGCCAGGGGGCTGGCGAGCAGTACTTC. It translates to CSGGQGAGEQYF.

V usage is TRBV4-3 and J usage is TRBJ2-2; TRBD2 matches at 8 bases. Trimming removed 2 bases from V and 5 bases from J; junction bases left unmatched: 7. CDR3 length: 16 residues. Germline V gene sequence: CDR1 LGHNA, CDR2 YSLEER. CDR3 sequence reads: CASSQRAGAETGELFF. The CDR3 DNA follows: TGCGCCAGCAGCCAAAGAGCGGGAGCGGAGACCGGGGAGCTGTTTTTT.

This clonotype came up a few times. The V gene is TRBV15, the J gene TRBJ2-7, with 14 bases fitting TRBD2. J was trimmed by 2 bases and V by 5 bases; bases with no gene match: 17. Germline loops: CDR1 LNHNV, CDR2 YYDKDF (reference sequence). This CDR3 is 20 amino acids long. This CDR3 reads CATSLRPGLAGAQLTYEQYF. The DNA of the CDR3 is TGTGCCACCAGCTTACGACCGGGACTAGCGGGAGCCCAGCTAACCTACGAGCAGTACTTC.

This clonotype was observed at least ten times. The chain links TRBV6-1 to TRBJ2-2, with D uncertain. The CDR3 has 14 amino acids. Germline V gives CDR1 MNHNS, CDR2 SASEGT. The V end was cut by 3 bases, the J end by 0 bases, with 5 bases between. The CDR3 sequence: CASSEGPNTGELFF. The DNA for the CDR3 is TGTGCCAGCAGTGAGGGCCCGAACACCGGGGAGCTGTTTTTT.

This clonotype was found many times. The chain couples TRBV15 to TRBJ1-1; perhaps TRBD1 as D (5 bases). The V end lost 3 bases, the J end lost 0 bases, and 8 bases lay between the germline ends. The CDR3 is 14 amino acids. Germline-derived CDR1 and CDR2 are LNHNV and YYDKDF (reference sequence). CDR3 nucleotide sequence: TGTGCCACCAGCAGCCGGGGGATGAACACTGAAGCTTTCTTT. Encoded protein: CATSSRGMNTEAFF.

This clonotype was seen repeatedly, ten times or more. Germline and junction disagree at one end, which may indicate a read error. This chain uses TRBV10-3 with TRBJ2-5; D is perhaps TRBD2 (7 bases). CDR1 and CDR2 from the germline V gene are ENHRY and SYGVKD. This CDR3 has 15 residues. Here the CDR3 DNA reads TGTGCCACCAGTGAGCGGGACACAAGGCAGGGGACCCAGTACTTC. This encodes CATSERDTRQGTQYF.

In DNA, the CDR3 is TGTGCCAGCAGTGCCTCATCGGGATGGGGACAGCCCCAGCATTTT. The encoded protein is CASSASSGWGQPQHF. The chain has TRBV6-5 and TRBJ1-5, with D hard to call. The CDR3 spans 15 residues. Germline V gene lookup returns CDR1 MNHEY and CDR2 SVGAGI. V gave up 5 bases and J gave up 7 bases, with 18 bases separating them.